A single sample gave rise to the 32 T cell receptor beta chains below, sequenced in a study of PD-L1 blockade in urothelial cancer (dated by TCRdb to the late 2010s). The meaning of the sample's time point label: pretreatment peripheral blood. Library generation was performed with the immunoSEQ multiplex PCR assay. The source is immuneACCESS, and TCRdb retained only in-frame sequences with V and J called. Part of the clones is not carried over; for the studies checked, unresolved V genes explain less than half of this, and the remainder is unexplained. The sample data list fewer than 75,000 clones, and 85% to 90% of these were observed just once. Together, the top ten hold under 6% of the sample. The sequencing here drew on PBMCs, taken around atezolizumab (anti-PD-L1) treatment. The receptors stem from a man between 65 and 80 years old with urothelial cancer.

This chain links TRBV5-1 with TRBJ1-4; TRBD1 matches 7 bases. CDR3 length: 16 amino acids. The V and J ends lost 4 bases and 5 bases, in that order; junction bases with no gene match: 11. Looked up from germline, CDR1 is SGHRS and CDR2 is YFSETQ. The CDR3 DNA reads as TGCGCCAGCAGCATGCAGCCGGGACAGCTCAATGAAAAACTGTTTTTT. Residues: CASSMQPGQLNEKLFF.

The sample holds one count of this clone. J is TRBJ2-1 and V is TRBV15; 12 bases line up with TRBD2. CDR1 and CDR2 (germline): LNHNV, YYDKDF (reference sequence). The CDR3 covers 17 residues. V lost 0 bases, J lost 2 bases, and 2 bases stayed unmatched. The CDR3 reads CATSRESSGRAYNEQFF. The CDR3, as DNA: TGTGCCACCAGCAGAGAGTCTAGCGGGAGGGCCTACAATGAGCAGTTCTTC.

The genes are TRBV2 and TRBJ2-3; 7 bases are shared with TRBD2. The CDR3 contains 18 residues. The germline gives CDR1 SNHLY, CDR2 FYNNEI. Trimming took 6 bases from V and 0 from J; bases not matched to a gene: 15. In nucleotides, the CDR3 is TGTGCCAGCAGCGCAAACGTAGCGGGTAGTGCTAGCACAGATACGCAGTATTTT. The encoded protein is CASSANVAGSASTDTQYF.

This rearrangement joins TRBV9 to TRBJ1-1; 8 bases line up with TRBD1. The V gene end was trimmed by 3 bases and the J gene end by 6 bases; junction bases not matched to a gene: 10. This CDR3 has 15 amino acids. CDR1 is SGDLS and CDR2 is YYNGEE in the germline V gene. The CDR3 is CASSGGTGRTAEAFF. Written as DNA, the CDR3 is TGTGCCAGCAGCGGAGGGACAGGCCGGACGGCTGAAGCTTTCTTT.

The gene calls are TRBV4-1 and TRBJ2-7; 7 nucleotides match TRBD1. V lost 4 bases, J lost 4 bases, and 10 bases stayed unmatched. Germline CDR1 and CDR2: MGHRA and YSYEKL. The CDR3 contains 15 residues. CDR3 sequence (DNA): TGCGCCAGCAGCCGAGAACAGGGGTCCCGGTACGAGCAGTACTTC. It is translated as CASSREQGSRYEQYF.

The V gene is TRBV6-5, the J gene TRBJ1-1; D not resolved. Germline CDR1 reads MNHEY; CDR2 reads SVGAGI. The CDR3 consists of 13 residues. V dropped 4 bases and J dropped 1 base, with 7 bases sitting between them. The DNA of the CDR3 is TGTGCCAGCAGTTGGTCAGGGAACACTGAAGCTTTCTTT. Encoded protein: CASSWSGNTEAFF.

V gene TRBV4-1 combines with J gene TRBJ1-2; D might be TRBD1 (5 bases). Germline V gene data show CDR1 as MGHRA and CDR2 as YSYEKL. The CDR3 covers 12 residues. Trimming stripped 4 bases from V and 4 bases from J, with 7 bases between. CDR3 sequence: CASSRTGYGYTF. CDR3 in DNA: TGCGCCAGCAGCCGTACAGGCTATGGCTACACCTTC.

The DNA for the CDR3 is TGTGCCAGCAGCCGGGGGGGCTCCACAGATACGCAGTATTTT. Protein sequence: CASSRGGSTDTQYF. The chain couples TRBV4-2 to TRBJ2-3, with a tentative D call TRBD2 (7 bases). The germline V and J ends were trimmed by 4 bases and 2 bases, with 10 bases remaining between them. CDR3 length: 14 residues. CDR1 and CDR2 (germline): LGHNA, YNFKEQ.

The chain carries TRBV21-1 and TRBJ2-3; the D call of TRBD2 is as the table states it, not checked on the DNA. TRBV21-1 is a pseudogene. The CDR3 is 14 amino acids. For the CDR3, the DNA is TGTGCCCGAAGACTAGCGGGGCGGGGAGATACGCAGTATTTT. As protein: CARRLAGRGDTQYF.

This sequence joins TRBV30 and TRBJ2-7, with 7 bases that match TRBD1. The CDR3 loop spans 13 amino acids. The germline CDR1 and CDR2 sequences are GTSNPN and SVGIG (reference sequence). V was pared by 2 bases and J by 6 bases, with 7 bases of the junction left unmatched. In nucleotides, the CDR3 is TGTGCCTGGAGTCGACAGGGCCTCACCGAGCAGTACTTC. Amino acid sequence: CAWSRQGLTEQYF. The full variable domain, its missing parts supplied by reference TRBV30 and TRBJ2-7, is SQTIHQWPATLVQPVGSPLSLECTVEGTSNPNLYWYRQAAGRGLQLLFYSVGIGQISSEVPQNLSASRPQDRQFILSSKKLLLSDSGFYLCAWSRQGLTEQYFGPGTRLTVT.

The V gene is TRBV2, the J gene TRBJ2-5; possible D gene TRBD2, 5 bases. The CDR3 totals 13 residues. Trimming shortened V by 7 bases and J by 5 bases, and 14 bases separated the two germline ends. Per the germline V gene, CDR1 is SNHLY and CDR2 is FYNNEI. The CDR3 sequence: CASKPGSWETQYF. The DNA of the CDR3 is TGTGCCAGCAAACCGGGGTCGTGGGAGACCCAGTACTTC.

The rearrangement links TRBV6-5 to TRBJ1-1; D remains unclear. This CDR3 has 13 residues. V was clipped by 10 bases and J by 5 bases, with 17 bases between them. Germline V CDR1 and CDR2: MNHEY, SVGAGI. The CDR3: CATALRVPTEAFF. The CDR3 DNA sequence: TGTGCCACCGCGCTGAGGGTACCAACTGAAGCTTTCTTT.

The V gene is TRBV7-2, the J gene TRBJ1-5; D is uncertain. Looked up from germline, CDR1 is SGHTA and CDR2 is FQGNSA. Deletions cut 3 bases from V and 5 bases from J, with 8 bases between. CDR3 length: 13 residues. The CDR3 DNA reads TGTGCCAGCAGCTTCAGATTGGATCAGCCCCAGCATTTT. It translates to CASSFRLDQPQHF.

This clone has a count of ten or more. The genes are TRBV4-1 and TRBJ2-2; D is ambiguous. The germline V and J ends were trimmed by 1 base and 1 base, with 7 bases remaining between them. The germline V gene encodes CDR1 MGHRA and CDR2 YSYEKL. The CDR3 totals 15 residues. The chain's CDR3 is CASSQVLRNTGELFF. CDR3 bases: TGCGCCAGCAGCCAAGTCCTGAGGAACACCGGGGAGCTGTTTTTT.

V and J are TRBV9 and TRBJ2-3; D gene ambiguous. The CDR3 is 15 amino acids. Germline CDR1 and CDR2: SGDLS and YYNGEE. The V end was cut by 0 bases, the J end by 1 base, with 9 bases between. The CDR3 sequence is CASSVASIGTDTQYF. In DNA, the CDR3 is TGTGCCAGCAGCGTAGCCAGTATCGGCACAGATACGCAGTATTTT. The entire variable domain, with the rest obtained from reference TRBV9 and TRBJ2-3, is as follows: DSGVTQTPKHLITATGQRVTLRCSPRSGDLSVYWYQQSLDQGLQFLIQYYNGEERAKGNILERFSAQQFPDLHSELNLSSLELGDSALYFCASSVASIGTDTQYFGPGTRLTVL.

As DNA, the CDR3 is TGCGCCAGCGGCCCCGTTGGCCAAGAGACCCAGTACTTC. As protein: CASGPVGQETQYF. V usage is TRBV5-1 and J usage is TRBJ2-5; D is ambiguous. Trimming removed 7 bases at V and 1 base at J, with 11 bases between. The germline CDR1 and CDR2 sequences are SGHRS and YFSETQ. The CDR3 is 13 amino acids.

The chain has TRBV28 and TRBJ1-2; 7 bases fit TRBD1. V lost 3 bases and J lost 4; bases outside the gene matches: 8. This CDR3 comprises 15 residues. Germline CDR1 reads MDHEN; CDR2 reads SYDVKM. CDR3 amino acids: CASSFRQGEIYGYTF. The DNA of the CDR3 is TGTGCCAGCAGTTTTCGGCAGGGGGAAATCTATGGCTACACCTTC.

CDR3 amino acids: CASSLTSGRTYNEQFF. DNA for the CDR3: TGTGCCAGCAGCTTGACTAGCGGGAGGACCTACAATGAGCAGTTCTTC. V gene TRBV11-2 combines with J gene TRBJ2-1, with TRBD2 matching 13 bases. The V gene end was trimmed by 3 bases and the J gene end by 2 bases; junction bases not matched to a gene: 1. CDR1 and CDR2 (germline): SGHAT, FQNNGV. This CDR3 has 16 amino acids.

The CDR3 sequence: CATLADRADQPVSYGYTF. The CDR3, as DNA: TGTGCCACCCTCGCGGACAGGGCAGATCAACCGGTTTCGTATGGCTACACCTTC. The chain uses TRBV19 and TRBJ1-2, with TRBD1 matching over 8 bases. Germline loops: CDR1 LNHDA, CDR2 SQIVND (reference sequence). Losses at the gene ends were 10 bases for V and 5 bases for J; bases not matched to a gene: 24. This CDR3 contains 18 residues.

J is TRBJ1-5 and V is TRBV4-1, with 7 bases matching TRBD1. This CDR3 has 14 residues. Germline loops: CDR1 MGHRA, CDR2 YSYEKL. The V and J ends lost 6 bases and 6 bases, in that order; junction bases with no gene match: 8. CDR3 DNA: TGCGCCAGCAGTCCTGGACAGGTGAGTCAGCCCCAGCATTTT. Translation: CASSPGQVSQPQHF.

The V gene is TRBV28, the J gene TRBJ1-2; D unclear. The germline V gene encodes CDR1 MDHEN and CDR2 SYDVKM. With 3 bases removed from V and 6 bases from J, the gap between germline ends came to 8 bases. The CDR3 totals 12 residues. This chain's CDR3 is CASSLARDGYTF. In DNA form, the CDR3 reads TGTGCCAGCAGTTTGGCGAGGGATGGCTACACCTTC.

The J gene is TRBJ1-1, the V gene TRBV2; 7 bases agree with TRBD1. Germline V lookup: CDR1 SNHLY, CDR2 FYNNEI. CDR3 size: 13 residues. After removal of 5 bases from V and 6 bases from J, the junction contained 6 bases not matched to a gene. The CDR3 loop is CASSIGGRPEAFF. CDR3 DNA sequence: TGTGCCAGCAGTATAGGGGGCAGGCCTGAAGCTTTCTTT.

The gene calls are TRBV10-2 and TRBJ1-5; 9 bases are a match to TRBD1. The V gene end was trimmed by 8 bases and the J gene end by 2 bases; junction bases not matched to a gene: 1. From germline, CDR1 is WSHSY and CDR2 SAAADI. CDR3 length: 13 amino acids. The CDR3 region has the DNA TGCGCCAGCGGGGACAGGGGCAATCAGCCCCAGCATTTT. Residues: CASGDRGNQPQHF.

The chain has TRBV28 and TRBJ2-2, with TRBD1 matching over 8 bases. Germline V gene lookup returns CDR1 MDHEN and CDR2 SYDVKM. Trimming at V came to 8 bases and at J to 4 bases, leaving 6 bases not matched to a gene. The CDR3 sequence is 14 residues long. For the CDR3, the DNA is TGTGCCAGCGGGAGACAGGGGAGCACCGGGGAGCTGTTTTTT. Its protein product is CASGRQGSTGELFF.

The J gene is TRBJ1-1, the V gene TRBV29-1; TRBD1 might be the D (5 bases). The V end lost 6 bases, the J end lost 2 bases, and 13 bases lay between the germline ends. The CDR3 is made up of 13 amino acids. Germline lookup yields CDR1 SQVTM and CDR2 ANQGSEA. The CDR3 DNA is TGCAGCGTGGCGGACACCTCTAACACTGAAGCTTTCTTT. This codes for CSVADTSNTEAFF.

The chain combines TRBV11-2 with TRBJ2-5; TRBD1 matches 7 bases. This CDR3 comprises 17 residues. J was trimmed by 5 bases and V by 6 bases; bases with no gene match: 18. Germline values: CDR1 SGHAT, CDR2 FQNNGV. CDR3 protein: CASRKNLVRGQWETQYF. In nucleotides, the CDR3 is TGTGCCAGCAGAAAAAACCTCGTTAGGGGGCAGTGGGAGACCCAGTACTTC. Drawing the rest from reference TRBV11-2 and TRBJ2-5, the complete variable domain is EAGVAQSPRYKIIEKRQSVAFWCNPISGHATLYWYQQILGQGPKLLIQFQNNGVVDDSQLPKDRFSAERLKGVDSTLKIQPAKLEDSAVYLCASRKNLVRGQWETQYFGPGTRLLVL.

The V gene is TRBV10-1, the J gene TRBJ2-3; D is unclear. This CDR3 spans 13 amino acids. Germline V gene lookup returns CDR1 WNHNN and CDR2 SYGVQD (reference sequence). Deletions cut 3 bases from V and 4 bases from J, with 8 bases between. CDR3 coding DNA: TGCGCCAGCAGTGACAAAGAGGCAGATACGCAGTATTTT. Translation gives CASSDKEADTQYF.

The chain recombines TRBV9 with TRBJ1-5; 7 nucleotides line up with TRBD1. The trim removed 3 bases at V and 4 bases at J, leaving 10 bases unmatched. This CDR3 has 16 amino acids. Per the germline V gene, CDR1 is SGDLS and CDR2 is YYNGEE. The DNA of the CDR3 is TGTGCCAGCAGCGGACCCACAGGGGACCCTAATCAGCCCCAGCATTTT. Translation gives CASSGPTGDPNQPQHF.

This chain joins TRBV30 and TRBJ2-1, with D perhaps TRBD2 (5 bases). Looked up from germline, CDR1 is GTSNPN and CDR2 is SVGIG (reference sequence). The CDR3 is 16 residues long. V gave up 2 bases and J gave up 1 base, with 15 bases separating them. DNA of the CDR3: TGTGCCTGGAGTCGGGATGCTAGCTGGTCCTACAATGAGCAGTTCTTC. The encoded protein is CAWSRDASWSYNEQFF.

This chain joins TRBV5-6 and TRBJ1-4; no reliable D call. The CDR3 runs 13 residues. V lost 4 bases and J 8 bases, leaving 12 bases between the germline ends. Germline-derived CDR1 and CDR2 are SGHDT and YYEEEE. The CDR3 region is CASSRDIGEKLFF. The CDR3 DNA follows: TGTGCCAGCAGCCGTGATATCGGGGAAAAACTGTTTTTT.

With respect to this clone: Germline is not matched at one junction end, which may reflect a read error. The rearrangement uses TRBV11-2 and TRBJ1-3, with D tentatively TRBD1 (5 bases). This CDR3 region has 12 residues. Germline CDR1 SGHAT, CDR2 FQNNGV. This CDR3 is CASSLGPQGVDF. In DNA form, the CDR3 reads TGTGCCAGCAGCTTAGGGCCCCAGGGCGTGGATTTT.

The chain recombines TRBV27 with TRBJ1-5, with a weak D call TRBD1 (5 bases). Per the germline V gene, CDR1 is MNHEY and CDR2 is SMNVEV (reference sequence). V was clipped by 6 bases and J by 7 bases, with 16 bases between them. The CDR3 loop spans 14 amino acids. The CDR3 region is CASSPQMGGQPQHF. CDR3 in DNA: TGTGCCAGCAGCCCGCAGATGGGGGGACAGCCCCAGCATTTT.